The text below deals with one T cell receptor (beta chain). An amount of RNA that ranged from roughly 0.5 to 1 ug was reverse transcribed with random hexamers. In TCRdb, the immunoSEQ multiplex PCR reads were re-called with MiXCR into one record per CDR3 protein. The sample carries some 200,000 distinct CDR3 sequences, 90% to 95% recorded once. The CDR3 length is 15 residues. Germline V gene data show CDR1 as SQVTM and CDR2 as ANQGSEA. Trimming cost V 8 bases and J 3 bases, with 23 bases left between them. The sample is drawn from a study of CD8 T cells in Susac syndrome. The genes are TRBV29-1 and TRBJ2-7; possible D gene TRBD2, 7 bases. The sequence was obtained from a human donor with multiple sclerosis. The source material was CD4+ T cells from PBMCs. CDR3 loop: CSIRGRGGNGYEQYF. The DNA of the CDR3 is TGCAGCATTAGGGGGAGGGGAGGAAACGGCTACGAGCAGTACTTC.